This note documents a single T cell receptor (beta chain) sequence. TCRdb re-analysed the RT-PCR reads in MiXCR, keeping a single row per CDR3 protein. The repertoire holds fewer than 650,000 distinct CDR3 sequences, approximately 13% seen once, with about 12% in the top ten. These data are taken from a study of response to subunit inactivated influenza vaccine. This CDR3 has 15 residues. CDR1 and CDR2 (germline): MNHNS, SASEGT. Trimming stripped 5 bases from V and 2 bases from J, with 15 bases between. The TCR originated in a man between 50 and 59 years old who received an inactivated influenza vaccine. This material consisted of PBMCs from blood, taken about 40 days after vaccination. This chain links TRBV6-1 with TRBJ2-5; TRBD1 is a possible D gene (6 bases). The CDR3 DNA sequence: TGTGCCAGCAGTAGGGGGACGGCGAAACAAGAGACCCAGTACTTC. This translates into CASSRGTAKQETQYF.